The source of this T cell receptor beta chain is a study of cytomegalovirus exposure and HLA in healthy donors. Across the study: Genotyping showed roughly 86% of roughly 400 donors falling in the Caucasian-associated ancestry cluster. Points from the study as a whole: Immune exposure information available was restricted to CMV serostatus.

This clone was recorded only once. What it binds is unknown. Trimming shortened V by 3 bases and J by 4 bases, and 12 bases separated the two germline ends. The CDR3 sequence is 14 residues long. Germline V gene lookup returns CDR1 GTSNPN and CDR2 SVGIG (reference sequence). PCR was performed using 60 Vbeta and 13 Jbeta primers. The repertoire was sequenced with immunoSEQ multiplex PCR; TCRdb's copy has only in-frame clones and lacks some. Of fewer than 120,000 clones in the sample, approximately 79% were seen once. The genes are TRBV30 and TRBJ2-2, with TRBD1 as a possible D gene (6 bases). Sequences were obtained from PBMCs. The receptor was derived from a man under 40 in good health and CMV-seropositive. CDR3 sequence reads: CAWRQGLGTGELFF. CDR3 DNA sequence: TGTGCCTGGAGGCAGGGGCTTGGCACCGGGGAGCTGTTTTTT.